The T cell receptor (beta chain) under discussion was sequenced for a study of a mutant IDH1 vaccine in newly diagnosed glioma. The time point denotes: baseline, week 1 (first vaccination visit). As to treatment: pre-vaccination baseline after standard-of-care therapy. New astrocytomas of WHO grade 3 or 4 that were IDH1-mutant and ATRX-lost were found in the donors. Assay: immunoSEQ multiplex PCR; the TCRdb copy retains only in-frame clones and omits some. The sample holds about 67,000 clones, around 83% seen once. The V gene lost 1 base and the J gene lost 1 base, with 10 bases spanning the gap. This CDR3 region has 15 residues. Per germline, CDR1 SGHAT and CDR2 FQNNGV.

This TCR was recovered from a woman between 18 and 29 years old with glioma. Some clones in this sample may be carry-over from other donors' samples. Specimen: peripheral blood mononuclear cells (PBMCs), collected from a glioma patient treated with radiotherapy, temozolomide or both. V is TRBV11-2 and J is TRBJ1-1; TRBD1 is a possible D gene (6 bases). As DNA, the CDR3 is TGTGCCAGCAGCTTAGTACGGGGGCCGAACACTGAAGCTTTCTTT. Residues: CASSLVRGPNTEAFF.